This T cell receptor beta chain stems from a study of T cells expressing NK-cell markers. The study's findings and limits: Whether expanded NKG2C+ T cell clones were HCMV-specific remained unclear.

About this clonotype itself: Its antigen remains unidentified.

The CDR3 has 17 amino acids. CDR1 and CDR2 from the germline V gene are SGHTA and FQGNSA. TCRdb reprocessed the 5' RACE reads and stores each CDR3 protein as one record, lacking DNA. The sample features about 550,000 distinct CDR3 sequences, with under 4.5% in its top ten. The sequencing sample was made of blood T cells: a sorted CD56 or NKG2C T cell subset, CD4+ or CD8+ T cells, or bulk PBMC T cells (not recorded which). This chain uses TRBV7-2 with TRBJ2-3; TCRdb selects TRBD2, and the lack of DNA leaves this call unchecked. This clonotype was sampled from a man aged 18 to 35 in good health. CDR3 sequence reads: CASSLAVRGALTDTQYF.